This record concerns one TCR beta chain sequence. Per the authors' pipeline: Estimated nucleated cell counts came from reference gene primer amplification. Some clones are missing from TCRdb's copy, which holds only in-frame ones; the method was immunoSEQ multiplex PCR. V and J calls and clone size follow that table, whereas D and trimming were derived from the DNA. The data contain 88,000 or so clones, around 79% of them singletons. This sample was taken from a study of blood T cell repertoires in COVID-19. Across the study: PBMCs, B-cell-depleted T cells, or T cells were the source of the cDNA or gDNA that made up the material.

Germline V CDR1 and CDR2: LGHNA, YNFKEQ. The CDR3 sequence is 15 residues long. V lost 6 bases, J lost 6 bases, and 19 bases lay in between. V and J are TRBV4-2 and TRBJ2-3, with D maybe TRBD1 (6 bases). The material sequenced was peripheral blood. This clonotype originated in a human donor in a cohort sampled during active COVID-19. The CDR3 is CASRDGTLPRDTQYF. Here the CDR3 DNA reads TGTGCCAGCAGGGACGGGACACTGCCGAGGGATACGCAGTATTTT.